This TCR beta chain was documented in a study of cytomegalovirus exposure and HLA in healthy donors. General study results and limits: Earlier findings revealed that most TCR beta V segments proved productive either about 87% or about 30% of the time. Later analysis showed TCR association rates varying by HLA locus, highest for DRB1 and lowest for HLA-C. Later, an analysis found that common viral pathogens appeared to be linked with several of the most significant clusters.

Unrecorded immune exposure was likely among donors, who were nominally healthy when sampled. The PCR used 60 Vbeta and 13 Jbeta primers. Using immunoSEQ multiplex PCR, the repertoire was profiled, and TCRdb retains in-frame clones only, with some absent. The top ten clones hold roughly 4% of a sample with 250,000 to 350,000 clones, more than 80% of them seen once. Of note for this clone: Antigen: not known.

CDR3 length: 15 residues. The germline V gene encodes CDR1 SGHAT and CDR2 FQNNGV. Trimming removed 2 bases from V and 4 bases from J, with 12 bases in between. This receptor was obtained from a man aged 40-49 years in good health and CMV-seropositive. The rearrangement joins TRBV11-2 to TRBJ1-3; no clear D gene. The material sequenced was PBMCs. The CDR3 DNA reads as TGTGCCAGCAGCTTACAGATACAGCCGGGAAACACCATATATTTT. Protein product: CASSLQIQPGNTIYF.